This T cell receptor (beta chain) was observed in a study of beta chain features in type 1 diabetes. Study findings and constraints: A possible short-template PCR bias applies equally to patients and controls.

cDNA synthesis used the whole RNA isolate, giving expressed TCRB sequences. Libraries were prepared by immunoSEQ multiplex PCR; TCRdb keeps only in-frame clonotypes and omits some of them. The table lists roughly 150,000 clones, approximately 10% of them singletons. CD4+ naive, central memory, regulatory and stem cell-like memory cells were sorted via CD45RO/CCR7/CD25/CD127/CD95/CD27. On this clone: Antigen specificity is unknown.

Germline CDR1 and CDR2: SGHNT and YYREEE (reference sequence). Trimming stripped 7 bases from V and 1 base from J, with 9 bases between. The CDR3 is made up of 14 amino acids. This clonotype was obtained from a man younger than 35 in good health. The chain has TRBV5-4 and TRBJ2-6; D tentatively fits TRBD1 or TRBD2 (5 bases each). The specimen was central memory CD4+ T cells from blood. CDR3 sequence: CASGRESGANVLTF. The CDR3 bases are TGTGCCAGCGGCAGGGAGTCTGGGGCCAACGTCCTGACTTTC.